What follows are 5 T cell receptor beta chains derived from one specimen sequenced in a study of identical twins. TCRdb reprocessed the 5' RACE reads via MiXCR and lists one record per CDR3 protein. The table has under 400,000 distinct CDR3 sequences, 9% seen once. The sequencing sample was made of naive T cells sorted from blood. The source is a woman in her fifties or sixties in good health.

Only a few counts were recorded for this clonotype. The CDR3 DNA sequence: TGTGCCAGCAGCACAGAAGGGGGCGTCCACGAGCAGTACGTC. Encoded protein: CASSTEGGVHEQYV. The chain combines TRBV28 with TRBJ2-7; 7 bases are a match to TRBD1. CDR3 length equals 14 residues. Trimming removed 6 bases from V and 5 bases from J; junction bases left unmatched: 10. The germline V gene has CDR1 MDHEN and CDR2 SYDVKM.

The chain is built from TRBV6-6 and TRBJ2-2; the D is unclear. There are 11 residues in the CDR3. Germline CDR1 is MNHNY and CDR2 is SVGAGI (reference sequence). Between the trimmed V and J ends, which lost 11 bases and 1 base, there was a span of 5 bases. CDR3 sequence reads: CACKNTGELFF. The CDR3 DNA is TGTGCCTGCAAGAACACCGGGGAGCTGTTTTTT.

This clonotype was counted a few times. The rearrangement uses TRBV6-2 or TRBV6-3 and TRBJ2-7; 8 bases are a match to TRBD2. Trimming took 4 bases from V and 3 from J; bases not matched to a gene: 8. The CDR3 has 15 residues. Germline-derived CDR1 and CDR2 are MNHEY and SVGEGT. This chain's CDR3 is CASSSLTSGGYEQYF. The CDR3 DNA follows: TGTGCCAGCAGTTCGTTAACTAGCGGTGGCTACGAGCAGTACTTC.

Turning to this clonotype: Sequence at one end of the junction differs from germline and may be a read error. The V gene is TRBV5-1, the J gene TRBJ2-7; 8 bases are shared with TRBD2. There are 15 residues in the CDR3. Germline-derived CDR1 and CDR2 are SGHRS and YFSETQ. The CDR3 reads CASSLRSGSRYDQYF. The CDR3, as DNA: TGCGCCAGCAGCTTGCGGAGCGGGAGTAGGTACGACCAGTACTTC.

This clonotype was seen a handful of times. This chain uses TRBV25-1 with TRBJ1-2; D perhaps matches TRBD1 (5 bases). Deletions cut 3 bases from V and 8 bases from J, with 22 bases between. CDR1 and CDR2 from the germline V gene are MGHDK and SYGVNS. This CDR3 region has 16 residues. This CDR3 is CASSDPSRGSTRGYTF. The CDR3, as DNA: TGTGCCAGCAGTGACCCATCGAGGGGCTCTACTCGGGGCTACACCTTC.